The TCR beta chain described here comes from a study of T cell responses to AZD1222 COVID-19 vaccine. Study conclusions and caveats: Donors skewed white British and female; clonal diversity was possibly underestimated. Reportedly, nearly half the spike-specific TCRs target unmutated variant regions.

The V and J ends lost 3 bases and 6 bases, in that order; junction bases with no gene match: 6. There are 15 residues in the CDR3. CDR1 LNHDA and CDR2 SQIVND come from the germline V gene (reference sequence). This table comes from immunoSEQ multiplex PCR, and its TCRdb copy is limited to in-frame clones, with some not included. This sample has about 160,000 clones, with around 95% found just once. A note on this clone: Its cognate antigen is unknown.

The specimen was peripheral blood, collected on day 0 of AZD1222 vaccination. The sequence derives from an adult in good health. V gene TRBV19 combines with J gene TRBJ2-1; 9 bases are a match to TRBD2. CDR3 sequence (DNA): TGTGCCAGTAGTATGGGTCTAGCGGGACCCAATGAGCAGTTCTTC. It codes for CASSMGLAGPNEQFF.